These 4 T cell receptor beta chains were sequenced from one sample in a study of human T cells and chemical hapten exposure (dated by TCRdb to about 2021). Library construction relied on RACE. The sequencer was a NextSeq 500. TCRdb trimmed the raw reads at Q25, called clones with MiXCR and kept productive beta chains. Each record represents a unique CDR3 protein, reported with the most common genes and DNA among its rows. The table for this sample lists some 65,000 distinct CDR3 sequences; about 5.7% of them were counted only once. Clones ranked in the top ten supply roughly 3.4% of the sample. The sample's time point, from its label and the paper: healthy volunteer bleed at 6 weeks. Total RNA was isolated from unfractionated whole blood collected in Tempus Blood RNA tubes. The material sequenced was whole blood. The source of these receptors is a female donor in good health. Some clones in this sample may be carry-over from other donors' samples.

This clonotype has at least ten counts. This chain uses TRBV5-1 with TRBJ2-5; 9 bases agree with TRBD1. Trimming at V came to 4 bases and at J to 1 base, leaving 2 bases not matched to a gene. The germline gives CDR1 SGHRS, CDR2 YFSETQ. The CDR3 is made up of 14 amino acids. The CDR3 region is CASSRDRAQETQYF. Written as DNA, the CDR3 is TGCGCCAGCAGCAGGGACAGGGCCCAAGAGACCCAGTACTTC.

The chain uses TRBV7-2 and TRBJ1-4; D is uncertain. The CDR3 spans 14 residues. V gave up 2 bases and J gave up 8 bases, with 12 bases separating them. Per germline, CDR1 SGHTA and CDR2 FQGNSA. For the CDR3, the DNA is TGTGCCAGCAGCTTACCTGGTTATAGGGAAAAACTGTTTTTT. It is translated as CASSLPGYREKLFF.

The V call is TRBV11-2, the J call TRBJ2-2; D is uncertain. Germline-derived CDR1 and CDR2 are SGHAT and FQNNGV. V shed 2 bases and J shed 4 bases, with 5 bases lying between them. This CDR3 is built from 13 residues. CDR3 loop: CASSLMLTGELFF. The CDR3 DNA is TGTGCCAGCAGCTTAATGCTCACCGGGGAGCTGTTTTTT.

This clonotype came up many times. The rearrangement joins TRBV20-1 to TRBJ2-7, with D possibly matching TRBD2 (6 bases). V was cut by 6 bases and J by 5 bases, with 11 bases left in between. In germline, CDR1 is DFQATT, CDR2 SNEGSKA (reference sequence). The CDR3 runs 11 residues. Written as DNA, the CDR3 is TGCAGTGCCGACGGGAGAGACGAGCAGTACTTC. Protein sequence: CSADGRDEQYF.